This paragraph covers one TCR beta chain sequence. What it binds is not known. A single record per CDR3 protein comes from TCRdb applying MiXCR to the RT-PCR reads. The data show about half a million distinct CDR3 sequences, less than 30% seen once. Trimming took 1 base from V and 0 from J; bases not matched to a gene: 8. The CDR3 covers 18 residues. Germline V lookup: CDR1 LGHNA, CDR2 YNFKEQ. This sample was included in a study of response to subunit inactivated influenza vaccine. Regarding the study as a whole: There was a suggestion from the authors that each seasonal influenza vaccination recruits few new T cells.

The origin of this receptor is a man in his fifties or sixties who received an inactivated influenza vaccine. The chain employs TRBV4-2 and TRBJ2-1, with TRBD2 identical over 8 bases. Material: CD4+ T cells sorted from PBMCs, obtained about 5 days after vaccination. This chain's CDR3 is CASSQAGKGTSSYNEQFF. In nucleotides, the CDR3 is TGTGCCAGCAGCCAAGCGGGTAAGGGGACTAGCTCCTACAATGAGCAGTTCTTC.